This entry is about one T cell receptor (beta chain). Source study methods: Cell counts per sample came from amplifying reference gene primers. The repertoire was sequenced with immunoSEQ multiplex PCR; TCRdb's copy has only in-frame clones and lacks some. The D gene and trimming were derived from the DNA, and the V and J assignments and clone size from that table. The profile shows some 320,000 clones, roughly 85% of them singletons. The CDR3 extends over 13 amino acids. Trimming removed 5 bases from V and 2 bases from J, with 7 bases in between. CDR1 SGHTA and CDR2 FQGNSA come from the germline V gene. This record belongs to a study of blood T cell repertoires in COVID-19. Study members were between roughly 18 and 100 years old and lived in fewer than 30 US regions. Those designated as exposed participants met a COVID-19 case within 2 weeks before study entry.

This TCR was sampled from a woman aged 30 to 39 who had been exposed to COVID-19. Sequencing used PBMCs or T cells enriched from blood (not recorded which). This rearrangement joins TRBV7-2 to TRBJ1-5, with D perhaps matching TRBD1 (5 bases). The CDR3 region has the DNA TGTGCCAGCAGCCCACAGGGCAATCAGCCCCAGCATTTT. Its translation is CASSPQGNQPQHF. The whole variable domain, remainder taken from reference TRBV7-2 and TRBJ1-5, is GAGVSQSPSNKVTEKGKDVELRCDPISGHTALYWYRQSLGQGLEFLIYFQGNSAPDKSGLPSDRFSAERTGGSVSTLTIQRTQQEDSAVYLCASSPQGNQPQHFGDGTRLSIL.